Described below is a single TCR beta chain sequence and its context. Antigen: not known. The CDR3 length is 12 residues. Germline loops: CDR1 PRHDT, CDR2 FYEKMQ (reference sequence). V gave up 1 base and J gave up 5 bases, with 5 bases separating them. The data are from a study of CD8+ T cells in alopecia areata. Treatment here: oral pan-JAK inhibitor, 5-10 mg twice daily. Lesional scalp tissue (obtained by punch biopsy) and peripheral blood were collected from alopecia areata patients. Extraction and reverse transcription of RNA yielded cDNA as the sequencing template. Assay used: immunoSEQ multiplex PCR; TCRdb lists only in-frame clones, some missing. The table lists 150,000 or so clones, 45% to 60% of them singletons. Overall study results and limits: Among the cells sequenced in scalp samples are also the resident alphabeta T cells of normal skin. Given one nonresponder, whether baseline CD8+ expansion relates to response remains uncertain. Within the top 100, expanded CD8+ clones significantly decreased with tofacitinib, as did scalp clonality.

This chain connects TRBV13 to TRBJ2-5; D not certain. The input for sequencing was CD8+ T cells sorted from blood, taken at week 4, from a patient treated with tofacitinib. This TCR came from a human donor with alopecia areata. CDR3 in DNA: TGTGCCAGCAGCTTAGATGTTGAGACCCAGTACTTC. As protein: CASSLDVETQYF.